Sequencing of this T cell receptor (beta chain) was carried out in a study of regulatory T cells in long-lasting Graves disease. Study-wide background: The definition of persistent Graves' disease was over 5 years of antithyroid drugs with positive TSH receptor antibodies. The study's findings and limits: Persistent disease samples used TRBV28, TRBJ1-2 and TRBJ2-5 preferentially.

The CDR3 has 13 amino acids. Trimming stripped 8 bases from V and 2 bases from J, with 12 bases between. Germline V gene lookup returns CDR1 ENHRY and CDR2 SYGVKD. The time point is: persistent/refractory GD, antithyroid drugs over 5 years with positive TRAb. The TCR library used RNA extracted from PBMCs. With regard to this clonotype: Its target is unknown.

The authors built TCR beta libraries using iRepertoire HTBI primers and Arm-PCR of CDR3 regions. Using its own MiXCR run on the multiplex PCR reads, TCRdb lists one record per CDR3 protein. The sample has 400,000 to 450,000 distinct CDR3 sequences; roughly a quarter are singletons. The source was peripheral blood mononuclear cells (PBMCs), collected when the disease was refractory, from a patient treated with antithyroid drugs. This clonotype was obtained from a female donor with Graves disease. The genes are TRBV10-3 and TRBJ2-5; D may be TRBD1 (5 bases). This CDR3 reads CAISRELQETQYF. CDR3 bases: TGTGCCATCTCCAGGGAATTACAAGAGACCCAGTACTTC.